This T cell receptor beta chain emerged from a study of shared clonotypes between healthy human individuals. Naive CD8 cells comprised CD45RO-negative, CCR7-positively selected cells, excluding terminally differentiated effector memory CD45RA+ cells. Using immunoSEQ multiplex PCR, the repertoire was profiled, and TCRdb retains in-frame clones only, with some absent. The table lists hundreds of thousands of clones, 90% to 95% of them singletons. The CDR3 is made up of 13 amino acids. CDR1 and CDR2 from the germline V gene are LNHDA and SQIVND (reference sequence). V gave up 7 bases and J gave up 3 bases; unmatched junction bases: 4.

The material sequenced was naive CD8+ T cells sorted from blood. The V gene is TRBV19, the J gene TRBJ2-7, with TRBD2 matching 9 bases. The TCR originated in a woman under 40 in good health. CDR3 sequence: CASIRTSDYEQYF. CDR3 DNA sequence: TGTGCCAGTATCAGGACTAGCGACTACGAGCAGTACTTC.